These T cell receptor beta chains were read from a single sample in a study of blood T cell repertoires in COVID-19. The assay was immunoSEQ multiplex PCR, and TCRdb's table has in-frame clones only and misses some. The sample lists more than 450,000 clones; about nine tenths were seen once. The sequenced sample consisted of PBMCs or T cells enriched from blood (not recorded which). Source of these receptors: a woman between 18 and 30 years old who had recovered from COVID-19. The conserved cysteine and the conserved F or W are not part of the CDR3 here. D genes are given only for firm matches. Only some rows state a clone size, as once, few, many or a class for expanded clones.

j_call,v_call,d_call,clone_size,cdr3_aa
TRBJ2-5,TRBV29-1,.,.,SVEVGGLQETQY
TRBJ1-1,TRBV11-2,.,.,ASSSQGSAAF
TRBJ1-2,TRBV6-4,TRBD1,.,ASRGDSLGNYGYT
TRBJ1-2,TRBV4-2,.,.,ASSQDWTAANYGYT
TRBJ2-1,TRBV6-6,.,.,ASSYAGRRNEQF
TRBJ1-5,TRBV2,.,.,ASRPSLWAHPSNQPQH
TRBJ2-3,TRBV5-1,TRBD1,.,ASSFFGQGVSTDTQY
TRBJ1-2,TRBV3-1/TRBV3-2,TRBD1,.,ASSQVAGGDGYT
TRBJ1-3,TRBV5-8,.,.,ASSSRTEGSGNTIY
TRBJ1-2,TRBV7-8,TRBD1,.,ASSLRGRRGYT
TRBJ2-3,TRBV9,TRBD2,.,ASSVGVAGDTQY
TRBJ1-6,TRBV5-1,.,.,ASSTGVQGYNSPLH
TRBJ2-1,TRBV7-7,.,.,ASSTRPGSYNEQF
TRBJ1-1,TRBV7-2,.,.,ASSLDSSKLVAF
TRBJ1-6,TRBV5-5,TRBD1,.,ASSLQGGANNSPLH
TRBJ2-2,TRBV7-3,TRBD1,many,ASRDRGQTGELF
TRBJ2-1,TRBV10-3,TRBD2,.,AISRTGTSGDNEQF
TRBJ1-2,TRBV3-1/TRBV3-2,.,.,ASSQGGPGYT
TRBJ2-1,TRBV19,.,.,ASSMRGDEQF
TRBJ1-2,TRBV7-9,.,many,ASSLGSGNYGYT
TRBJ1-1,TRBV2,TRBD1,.,ASSATGYAF
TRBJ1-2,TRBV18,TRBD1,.,ASSPRQGQDGYT
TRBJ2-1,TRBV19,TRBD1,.,ASSTPGQGVGEQF
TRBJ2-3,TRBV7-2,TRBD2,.,ASSSVSGGDSDTQY